These T cell receptor beta chains were read from a single sample in a study of cytomegalovirus exposure and HLA in healthy donors. TCRdb keeps only in-frame clones here, not all; method: immunoSEQ multiplex PCR. The sample records about 99,000 clones, about 79% being singletons. The sequencing input was PBMCs. The source is a male donor in good health and CMV-seropositive. The CDR3 runs from the conserved cysteine through the conserved F or W.

v_call,cdr3_aa
TRBV29-1,CSVVQGTNEQYF
TRBV6-1,CASTEGGGHYGYTF
TRBV15,CATSRDQGKNTGELFF
TRBV7-2,CASSLETGYNTEAFF
TRBV27,CASSLQGRGKLFF
TRBV29-1,CSVGEGVGANVLTF
TRBV5-4,CASLGQGANTQYF
TRBV6-5,CASSWDKQAFF
TRBV6-1,CASSGHGTEAFF
TRBV7-2,CASSLDQGARVGELFF
TRBV2,CASSEAAGQFF
TRBV10-1,CASSESGSSGGLYNEQFF
TRBV4-3,CASSQDFGRLRGNSPLHF
TRBV21-1,CASKSPGAEETQYF
TRBV2,CASRHFTGNYGYTF
TRBV4-3,CASSRSRDRENYGYTF
TRBV2,CASSPTRDTQYF
TRBV6-5,CASRPQTGRTEAFF
TRBV6-5,CASSYSREINYGYTF
TRBV5-6,CASSLGISYEQYF
TRBV9,CASSPRTSGEETQYF
TRBV30,CAWRPGGNTIYF
TRBV18,CASSPVTPGVNTEAFF
TRBV7-2,CASSLKDTYEQYF
TRBV10-3,CAISPGQGDGYTF
TRBV5-1,CASSPDSIYGYTF
TRBV5-6,CASSLGGTGYGYTF
TRBV4-2,CASSQDTGPGGYTF
TRBV4-1,CASSQGVLGGKKQPQHF
TRBV30,CAWSVAYGEQYF
TRBV15,CATSGGTGALHTQYF
TRBV5-4,CASSFGFLAGGRDTQYF
TRBV19,CASSSTRGSGYTF
TRBV13,CASSLYSYQGTEAFF
TRBV7-9,CASSLASGQGRTEAFF
TRBV9,CASSAGSSGANVLTF
TRBV6-5,CASSYEGVVTEAFF
TRBV2,CASSEGRAGENTEAFF
TRBV4-1,CASSPRDSLTDTQYF
TRBV4-1,CASSPSRTAANTEAFF
TRBV7-8,CASTFGTDGKYEQYF
TRBV30,CAWTEDRGFPNSPLHF
TRBV5-1,CASSFTRAGVPEKLFF
TRBV6-5,CASTDRYEAFF
TRBV13,CASSLSTGLTEGNYEQYF
TRBV30,CAWSQGGRAEAFF
TRBV19,CASSGPQGGTDTQYF
TRBV30,CAWNLDGQGNEQYF
TRBV27,CASSFGGLQPQHF
TRBV9,CASTSGTDQETQYF
TRBV4-1,CASSLRHEGPSYEQYF
TRBV7-9,CASSFSTRVGAGGLYEQYF
TRBV6-6,CASSYDSQYTEAFF
TRBV18,CASSRDRANYGYTF
TRBV29-1,CSVEDPGTYEQYF
TRBV5-6,CASSFAGGATEAFF
TRBV5-1,CASSLESRSYGYTF
TRBV9,CASSEGVGSSTEAFF